This paragraph covers one T cell receptor (beta chain) sequence. Its antigen is still unknown. One junction end disagrees with the germline gene, perhaps due to a read error. Other nucleotide sequences in the sample specify the same CDR3. The CDR3 is 14 residues long. The V gene's germline CDR1 is MNHEY and CDR2 SVGAGI. The data were obtained in a study of cytomegalovirus exposure and HLA in healthy donors. The wider study: The Caucasian-associated ancestry cluster held over 80% of over 350 genotyped donors.

Study results and limitations: For most TCR sequences rarity was the rule, although some public TCRs occurred in many donors. TCR beta V segments were, for the most part, productive about 90% or about 30% of the time in an earlier analysis. One later analysis reportedly identified an Asian-associated ancestry cluster that showed fewer N-insertions than the roughly 600-donor mean.

The PCR had 60 Vbeta and 13 Jbeta primers. Sequencing was performed with immunoSEQ multiplex PCR; in TCRdb, only in-frame clones are kept and a portion is missing. Of around 150,000 clones listed, 70% to 90% were seen once; the top ten hold about 2%. The source of this sequence is a man aged 18 to 29 in good health and CMV-seropositive. The chain is built from TRBV6-5 and TRBJ1-5, with a possible D match to TRBD1 (6 bases). The sample was PBMCs. CDR3 sequence (DNA): TGTGCCAGCAGTCCCGGACAGTTTACCCAGCCCCAGCACTTT. This translates into CASSPGQFTQPQHF.